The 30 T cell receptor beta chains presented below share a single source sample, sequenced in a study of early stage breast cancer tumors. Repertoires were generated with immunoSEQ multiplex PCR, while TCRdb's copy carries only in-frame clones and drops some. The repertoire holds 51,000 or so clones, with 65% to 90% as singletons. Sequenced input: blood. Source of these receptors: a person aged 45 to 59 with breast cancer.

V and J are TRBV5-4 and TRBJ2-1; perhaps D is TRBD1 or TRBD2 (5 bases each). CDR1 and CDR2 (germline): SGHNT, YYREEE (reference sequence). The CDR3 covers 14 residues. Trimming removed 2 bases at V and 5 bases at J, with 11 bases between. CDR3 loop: CASSLGENDNEQFF. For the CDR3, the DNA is TGTGCCAGCAGCTTAGGGGAGAATGACAATGAGCAGTTCTTC.

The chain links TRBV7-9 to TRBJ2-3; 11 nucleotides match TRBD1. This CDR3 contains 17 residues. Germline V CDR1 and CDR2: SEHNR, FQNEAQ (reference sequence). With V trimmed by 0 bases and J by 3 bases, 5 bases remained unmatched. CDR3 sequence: CASSLALGQGATDTQYF. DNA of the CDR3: TGTGCCAGCAGCTTAGCCTTAGGACAGGGGGCGACAGATACGCAGTATTTT.

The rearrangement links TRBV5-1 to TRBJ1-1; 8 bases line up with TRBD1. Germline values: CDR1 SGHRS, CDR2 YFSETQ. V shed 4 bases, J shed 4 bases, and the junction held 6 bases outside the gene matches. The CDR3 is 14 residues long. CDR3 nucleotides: TGCGCCAGCAGCCTCGGACAGGGTGGCACTGAAGCTTTCTTT. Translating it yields CASSLGQGGTEAFF. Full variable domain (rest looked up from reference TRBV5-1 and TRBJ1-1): KAGVTQTPRYLIKTRGQQVTLSCSPISGHRSVSWYQQTPGQGLQFLFEYFSETQRNKGNFPGRFSGRQFSNSRSEMNVSTLELGDSALYLCASSLGQGGTEAFFGQGTRLTVV.

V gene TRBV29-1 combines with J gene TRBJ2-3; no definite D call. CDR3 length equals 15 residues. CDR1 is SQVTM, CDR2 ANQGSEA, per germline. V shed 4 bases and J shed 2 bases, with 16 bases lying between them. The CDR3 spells CSVVRILPYTDTQYF. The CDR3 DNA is TGCAGCGTTGTTCGTATCCTACCATACACAGATACGCAGTATTTT.

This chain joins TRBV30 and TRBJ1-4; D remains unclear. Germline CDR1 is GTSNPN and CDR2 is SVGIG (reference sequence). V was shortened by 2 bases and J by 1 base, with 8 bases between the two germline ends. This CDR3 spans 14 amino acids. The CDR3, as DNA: TGTGCCTGGAGTTCCACGCGAACTAATGAAAAACTGTTTTTT. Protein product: CAWSSTRTNEKLFF. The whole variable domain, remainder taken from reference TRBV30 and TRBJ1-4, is SQTIHQWPATLVQPVGSPLSLECTVEGTSNPNLYWYRQAAGRGLQLLFYSVGIGQISSEVPQNLSASRPQDRQFILSSKKLLLSDSGFYLCAWSSTRTNEKLFFGSGTQLSVL.

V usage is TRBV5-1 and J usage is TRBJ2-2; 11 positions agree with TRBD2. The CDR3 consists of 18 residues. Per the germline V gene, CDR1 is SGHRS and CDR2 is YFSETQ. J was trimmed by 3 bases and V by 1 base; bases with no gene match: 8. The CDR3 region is CASSLYSGTSGYTGELFF. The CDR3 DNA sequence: TGCGCCAGCAGCTTGTACTCCGGGACTAGCGGCTACACCGGGGAGCTGTTTTTT.

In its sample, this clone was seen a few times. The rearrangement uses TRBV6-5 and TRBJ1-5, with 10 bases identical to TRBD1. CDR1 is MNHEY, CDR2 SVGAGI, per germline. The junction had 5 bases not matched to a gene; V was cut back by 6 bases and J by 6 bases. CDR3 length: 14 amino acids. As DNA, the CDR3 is TGTGCCAGCAGGAGGGACAGGGGAGCTCAGCCCCAGCATTTT. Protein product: CASRRDRGAQPQHF.

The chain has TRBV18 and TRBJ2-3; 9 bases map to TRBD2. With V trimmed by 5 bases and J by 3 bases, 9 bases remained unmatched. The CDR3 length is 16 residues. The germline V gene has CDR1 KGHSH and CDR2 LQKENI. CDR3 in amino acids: CASSSLAGGPTDTQYF. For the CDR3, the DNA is TGTGCCAGCTCATCCCTGGCGGGGGGGCCGACAGATACGCAGTATTTT.

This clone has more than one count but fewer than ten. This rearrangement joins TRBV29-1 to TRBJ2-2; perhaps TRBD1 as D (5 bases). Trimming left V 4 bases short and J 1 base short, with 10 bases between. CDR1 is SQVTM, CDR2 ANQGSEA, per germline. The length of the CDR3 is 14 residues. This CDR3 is CSVATARNTGELFF. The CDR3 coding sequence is TGCAGCGTTGCGACAGCCCGGAACACCGGGGAGCTGTTTTTT.

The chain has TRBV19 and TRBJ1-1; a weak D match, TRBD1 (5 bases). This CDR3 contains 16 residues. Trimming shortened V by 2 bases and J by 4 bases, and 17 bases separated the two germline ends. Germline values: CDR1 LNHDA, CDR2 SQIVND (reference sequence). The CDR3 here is CASSIKGAPLGTEAFF. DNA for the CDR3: TGTGCCAGTAGTATAAAAGGGGCCCCACTGGGCACTGAAGCTTTCTTT.

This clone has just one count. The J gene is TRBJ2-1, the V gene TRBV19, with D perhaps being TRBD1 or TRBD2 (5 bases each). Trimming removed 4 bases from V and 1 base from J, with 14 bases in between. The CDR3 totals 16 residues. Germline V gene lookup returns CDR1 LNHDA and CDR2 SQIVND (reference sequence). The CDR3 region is CASSKGAGLSYNEQFF. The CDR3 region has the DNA TGTGCCAGTAGTAAAGGGGCGGGCCTATCCTACAATGAGCAGTTCTTC.

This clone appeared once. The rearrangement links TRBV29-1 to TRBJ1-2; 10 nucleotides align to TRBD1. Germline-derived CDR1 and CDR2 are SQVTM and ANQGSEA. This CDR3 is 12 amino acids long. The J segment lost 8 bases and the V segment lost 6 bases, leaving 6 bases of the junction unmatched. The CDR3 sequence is CSVAGQGEGYTF. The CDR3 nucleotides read TGCAGCGTCGCCGGACAGGGGGAAGGCTACACCTTC.

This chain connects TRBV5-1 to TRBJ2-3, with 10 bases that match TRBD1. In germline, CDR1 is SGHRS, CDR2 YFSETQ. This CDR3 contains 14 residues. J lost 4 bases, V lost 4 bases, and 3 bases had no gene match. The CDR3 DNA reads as TGCGCCAGCAGCCCAGGGACAGGGGCAGATACGCAGTATTTT. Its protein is CASSPGTGADTQYF.

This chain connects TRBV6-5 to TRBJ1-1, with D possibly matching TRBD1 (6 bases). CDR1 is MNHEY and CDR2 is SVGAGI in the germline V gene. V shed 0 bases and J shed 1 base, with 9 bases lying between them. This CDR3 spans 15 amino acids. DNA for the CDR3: TGTGCCAGCAGTTACTCAGGGACATCGAACACTGAAGCTTTCTTT. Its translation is CASSYSGTSNTEAFF.

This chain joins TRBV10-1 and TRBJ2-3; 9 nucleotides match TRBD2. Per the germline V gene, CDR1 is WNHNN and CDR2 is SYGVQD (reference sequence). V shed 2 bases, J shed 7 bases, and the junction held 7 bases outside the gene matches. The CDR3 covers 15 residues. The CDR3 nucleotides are TGCGCCAGCAGTGAGCAAGCGGGAGGTAGAAATACGCAGTATTTT. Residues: CASSEQAGGRNTQYF.

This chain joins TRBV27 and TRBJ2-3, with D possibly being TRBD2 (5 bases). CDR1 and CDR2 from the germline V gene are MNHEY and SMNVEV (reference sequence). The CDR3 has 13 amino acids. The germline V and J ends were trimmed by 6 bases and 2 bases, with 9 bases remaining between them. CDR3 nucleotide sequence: TGTGCCAGCAGAACAGCGGACACAGATACGCAGTATTTT. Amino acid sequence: CASRTADTDTQYF.

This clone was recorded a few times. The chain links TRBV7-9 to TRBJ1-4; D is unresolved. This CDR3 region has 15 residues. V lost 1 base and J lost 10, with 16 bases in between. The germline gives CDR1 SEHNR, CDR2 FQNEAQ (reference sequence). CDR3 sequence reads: CASSLGDAGEGKLFF. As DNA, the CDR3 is TGTGCCAGCAGCTTAGGTGACGCTGGGGAGGGAAAACTGTTTTTT. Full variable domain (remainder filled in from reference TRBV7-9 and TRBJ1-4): DTGVSQNPRHKITKRGQNVTFRCDPISEHNRLYWYRQTLGQGPEFLTYFQNEAQLEKSRLLSDRFSAERPKGSFSTLEIQRTEQGDSAMYLCASSLGDAGEGKLFFGSGTQLSVL.

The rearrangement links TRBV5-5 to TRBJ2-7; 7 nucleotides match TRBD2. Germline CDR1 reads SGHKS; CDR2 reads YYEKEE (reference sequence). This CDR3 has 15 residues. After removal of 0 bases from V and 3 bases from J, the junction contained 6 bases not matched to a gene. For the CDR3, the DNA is TGTGCCAGCAGCTTGGCGAGCGGGGACGTCTACGAGCAGTACTTC. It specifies CASSLASGDVYEQYF. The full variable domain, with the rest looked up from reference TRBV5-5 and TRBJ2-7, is DAGVTQSPTHLIKTRGQQVTLRCSPISGHKSVSWYQQVLGQGPQFIFQYYEKEERGRGNFPDRFSARQFPNYSSELNVNALLLGDSALYLCASSLASGDVYEQYFGPGTRLTVT.

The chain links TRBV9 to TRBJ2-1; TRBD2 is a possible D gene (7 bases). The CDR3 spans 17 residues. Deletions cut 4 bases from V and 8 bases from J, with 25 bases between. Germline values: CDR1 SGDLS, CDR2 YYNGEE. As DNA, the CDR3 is TGTGCCAGCAGCTTGGGAGGGACACCCGATCCCTGGGATGAGCAGTTCTTC. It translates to CASSLGGTPDPWDEQFF.

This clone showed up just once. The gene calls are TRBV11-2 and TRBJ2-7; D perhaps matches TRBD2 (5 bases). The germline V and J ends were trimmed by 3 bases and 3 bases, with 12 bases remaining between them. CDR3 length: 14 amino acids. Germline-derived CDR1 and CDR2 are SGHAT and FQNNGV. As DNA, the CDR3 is TGTGCCAGCAGCTTTCCGGGGTTAGGCTACGAGCAGTACTTC. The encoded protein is CASSFPGLGYEQYF.

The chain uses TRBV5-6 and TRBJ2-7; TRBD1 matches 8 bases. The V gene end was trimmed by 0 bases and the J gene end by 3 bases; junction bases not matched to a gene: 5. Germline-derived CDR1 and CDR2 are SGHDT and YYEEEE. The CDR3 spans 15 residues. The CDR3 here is CASSLAPGQDYEQYF. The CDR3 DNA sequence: TGTGCCAGCAGCTTGGCCCCGGGACAGGACTACGAGCAGTACTTC.

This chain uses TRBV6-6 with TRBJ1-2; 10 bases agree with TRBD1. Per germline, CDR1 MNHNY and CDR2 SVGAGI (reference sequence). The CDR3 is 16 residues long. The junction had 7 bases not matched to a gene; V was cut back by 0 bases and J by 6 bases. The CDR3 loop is CASSYSSAGTGDGYTF. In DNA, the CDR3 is TGTGCCAGCAGTTACTCGAGTGCCGGGACAGGGGATGGCTACACCTTC.

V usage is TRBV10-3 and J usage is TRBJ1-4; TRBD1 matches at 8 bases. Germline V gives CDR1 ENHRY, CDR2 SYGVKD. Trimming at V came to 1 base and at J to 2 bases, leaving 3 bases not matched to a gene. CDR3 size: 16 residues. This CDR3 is CAISEFRQGTNEKLFF. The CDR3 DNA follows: TGTGCCATCAGTGAGTTCCGACAGGGGACTAATGAAAAACTGTTTTTT.

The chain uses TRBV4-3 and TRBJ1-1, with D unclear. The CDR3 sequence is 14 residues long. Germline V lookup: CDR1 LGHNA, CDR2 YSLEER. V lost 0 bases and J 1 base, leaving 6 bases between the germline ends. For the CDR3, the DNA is TGCGCCAGCAGCCAAGAGGGGAGGAACACTGAAGCTTTCTTT. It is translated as CASSQEGRNTEAFF.

CDR3 nucleotides: TGTGCCAGCAGCTCAGTGTGGGGGCTCTACAATGAGCAGTTCTTC. Protein sequence: CASSSVWGLYNEQFF. This sequence joins TRBV11-2 and TRBJ2-1; the D gene is possibly TRBD1 (6 bases). The V and J ends lost 4 bases and 3 bases respectively, with 13 bases between them. Germline loops: CDR1 SGHAT, CDR2 FQNNGV. The CDR3 runs 15 residues.

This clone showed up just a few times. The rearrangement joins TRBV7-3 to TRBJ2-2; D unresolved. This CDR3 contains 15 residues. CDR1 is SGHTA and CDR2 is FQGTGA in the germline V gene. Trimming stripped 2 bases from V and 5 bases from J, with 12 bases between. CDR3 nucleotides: TGTGCCAGCAGCTTAGCGGCAGGTTATACCGGGGAGCTGTTTTTT. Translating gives CASSLAAGYTGELFF.

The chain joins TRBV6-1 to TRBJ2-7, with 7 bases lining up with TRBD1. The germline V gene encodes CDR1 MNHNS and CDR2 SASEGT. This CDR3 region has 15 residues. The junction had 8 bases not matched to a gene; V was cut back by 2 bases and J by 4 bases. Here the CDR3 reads CASSEQGGFLYEQYF. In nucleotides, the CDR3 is TGTGCCAGCAGTGAACAAGGGGGCTTTCTTTACGAGCAGTACTTC.

The CDR3 loop reads CSVGTDAYEQYF. CDR3 sequence (DNA): TGCAGCGTGGGGACAGATGCCTACGAGCAGTACTTC. J is TRBJ2-7 and V is TRBV29-1, with 7 bases lining up with TRBD1. The CDR3 has 12 amino acids. Germline trimming cut 6 bases from V and 2 bases from J; bases unmatched to any gene: 4. Germline CDR1 is SQVTM and CDR2 is ANQGSEA.

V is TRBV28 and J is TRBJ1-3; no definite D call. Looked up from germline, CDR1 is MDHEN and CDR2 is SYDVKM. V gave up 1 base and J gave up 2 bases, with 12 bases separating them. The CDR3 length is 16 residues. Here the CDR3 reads CASSLSLPYAGNTIYF. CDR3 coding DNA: TGTGCCAGCAGTTTATCGCTCCCATACGCTGGAAACACCATATATTTT.

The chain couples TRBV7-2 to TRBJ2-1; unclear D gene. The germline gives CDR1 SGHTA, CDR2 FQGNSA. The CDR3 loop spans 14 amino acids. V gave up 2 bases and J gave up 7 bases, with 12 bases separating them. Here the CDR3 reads CASSLQNPANEQFF. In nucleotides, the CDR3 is TGTGCCAGCAGCTTACAGAATCCGGCTAATGAGCAGTTCTTC.